This T cell receptor (beta chain) was documented in a study of vaccination and CD4 T cells after COVID-19. The Oncomine TCR Beta short-read assay was what sequenced the DNA obtained from cultured CD4+ T cells. Extraction of genomic DNA was performed on cultured CD4+ T cells. One entry per CDR3 protein results from TCRdb running MiXCR on the PCR reads. The sample lists about 7,700 distinct CDR3 sequences; about 55% were seen once. A remark on this clonotype: What it recognizes is unknown.

Treatment indicated: approximately 10-day PBMC culture with coronavirus spike peptide pools or control peptides (ViraFEST assay). Positive PCR results dated from March to December 2020, before the US Alpha, Beta and Delta variants. The source of this sequence is a human donor who had recovered from COVID-19. Sequenced sample: CD4+ T cells from blood, cultured in vitro.

Here the CDR3 DNA reads TGTGCCAGCAGTCCCCAGGACAGAGCCTACGAGCAGTACTTC. Translated: CASSPQDRAYEQYF. The rearrangement uses TRBV6-1 and TRBJ2-7; weak D call: TRBD1 (6 bases). The ends were cut back, 5 bases at V and 2 bases at J, with 13 bases in the middle. The CDR3 extends over 14 amino acids. Germline-derived CDR1 and CDR2 are MNHNS and SASEGT.